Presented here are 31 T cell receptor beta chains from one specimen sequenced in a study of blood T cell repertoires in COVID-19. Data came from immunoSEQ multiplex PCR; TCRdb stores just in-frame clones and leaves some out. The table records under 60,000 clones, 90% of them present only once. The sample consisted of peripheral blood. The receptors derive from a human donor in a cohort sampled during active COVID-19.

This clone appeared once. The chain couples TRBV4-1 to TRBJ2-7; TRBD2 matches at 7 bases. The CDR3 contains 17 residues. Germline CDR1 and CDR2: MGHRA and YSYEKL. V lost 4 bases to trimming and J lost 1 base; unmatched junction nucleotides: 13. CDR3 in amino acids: CASSRLEGAGASYEQYF. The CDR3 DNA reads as TGCGCCAGCAGCCGTCTAGAAGGGGCGGGAGCGTCCTACGAGCAGTACTTC.

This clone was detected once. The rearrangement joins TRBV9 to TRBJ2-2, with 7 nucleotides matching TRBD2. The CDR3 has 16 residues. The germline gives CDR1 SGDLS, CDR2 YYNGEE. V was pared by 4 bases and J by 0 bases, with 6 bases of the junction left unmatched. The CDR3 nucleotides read TGTGCCAGCAGCACTACTAGCGTGTCGAACACCGGGGAGCTGTTTTTT. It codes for CASSTTSVSNTGELFF.

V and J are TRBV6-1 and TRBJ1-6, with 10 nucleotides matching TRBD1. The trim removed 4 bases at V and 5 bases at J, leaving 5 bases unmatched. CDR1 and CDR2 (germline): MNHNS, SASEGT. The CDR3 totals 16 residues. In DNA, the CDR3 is TGTGCCAGCAGTGCATGGACAGGGGGAAATAATTCACCCCTCCACTTT. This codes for CASSAWTGGNNSPLHF.

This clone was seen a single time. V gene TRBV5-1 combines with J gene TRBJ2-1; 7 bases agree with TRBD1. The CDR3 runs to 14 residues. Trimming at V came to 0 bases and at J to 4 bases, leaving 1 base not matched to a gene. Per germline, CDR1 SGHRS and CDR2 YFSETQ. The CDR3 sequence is CASSLEGQYNEQFF. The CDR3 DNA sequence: TGCGCCAGCAGCTTGGAGGGACAGTACAATGAGCAGTTCTTC.

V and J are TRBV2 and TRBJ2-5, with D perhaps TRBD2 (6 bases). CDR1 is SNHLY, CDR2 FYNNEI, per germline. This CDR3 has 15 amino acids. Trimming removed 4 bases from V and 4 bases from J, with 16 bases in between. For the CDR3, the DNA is TGTGCCAGCAGTGGATGGGACTTAGTTGGAGAGACCCAGTACTTC. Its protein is CASSGWDLVGETQYF.

This chain's CDR3 is CSVVNPGSYEQYF. CDR3 coding DNA: TGCAGCGTTGTCAATCCGGGTTCCTACGAGCAGTACTTC. V is TRBV29-1 and J is TRBJ2-7, with unresolved D. V lost 4 bases and J 1 base, leaving 11 bases between the germline ends. Germline V lookup: CDR1 SQVTM, CDR2 ANQGSEA. This CDR3 is 13 amino acids long.

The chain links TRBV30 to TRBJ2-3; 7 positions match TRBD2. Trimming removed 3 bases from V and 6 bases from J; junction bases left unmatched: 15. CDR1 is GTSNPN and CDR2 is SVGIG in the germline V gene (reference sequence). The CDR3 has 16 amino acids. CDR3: CAWRAGTTTARDTQYF. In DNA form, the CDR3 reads TGTGCCTGGAGGGCCGGGACTACCACCGCACGTGATACGCAGTATTTT.

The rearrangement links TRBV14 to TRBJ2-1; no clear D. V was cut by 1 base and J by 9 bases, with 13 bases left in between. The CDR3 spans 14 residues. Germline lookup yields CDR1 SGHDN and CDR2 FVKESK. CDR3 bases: TGTGCCAGCAGCCAAGTTGATCCATTTAGTGAGCAGTTCTTC. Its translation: CASSQVDPFSEQFF.

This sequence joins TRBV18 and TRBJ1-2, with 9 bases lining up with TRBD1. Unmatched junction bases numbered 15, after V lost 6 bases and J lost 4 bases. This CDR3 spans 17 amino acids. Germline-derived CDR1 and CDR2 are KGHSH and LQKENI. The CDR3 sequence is CASSTAQGAIGVYGYTF. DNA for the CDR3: TGTGCCAGCTCGACGGCACAGGGGGCGATCGGAGTCTATGGCTACACCTTC.

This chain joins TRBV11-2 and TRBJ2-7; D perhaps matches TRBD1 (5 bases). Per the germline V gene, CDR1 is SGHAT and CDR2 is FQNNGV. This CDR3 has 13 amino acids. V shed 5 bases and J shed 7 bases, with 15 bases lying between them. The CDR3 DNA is TGTGCCAGCAGCCGACAGCCAAGTACTGAGCAGTACTTC. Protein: CASSRQPSTEQYF. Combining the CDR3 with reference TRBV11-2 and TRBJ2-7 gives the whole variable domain EAGVAQSPRYKIIEKRQSVAFWCNPISGHATLYWYQQILGQGPKLLIQFQNNGVVDDSQLPKDRFSAERLKGVDSTLKIQPAKLEDSAVYLCASSRQPSTEQYFGPGTRLTVT.

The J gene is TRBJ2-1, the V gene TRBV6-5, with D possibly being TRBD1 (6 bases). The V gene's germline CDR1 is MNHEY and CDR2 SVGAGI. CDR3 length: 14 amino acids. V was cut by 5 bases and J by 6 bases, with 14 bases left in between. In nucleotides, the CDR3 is TGTGCCAGCAGTACCACAGGGATCGTCAATGAGCAGTTCTTC. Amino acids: CASSTTGIVNEQFF.

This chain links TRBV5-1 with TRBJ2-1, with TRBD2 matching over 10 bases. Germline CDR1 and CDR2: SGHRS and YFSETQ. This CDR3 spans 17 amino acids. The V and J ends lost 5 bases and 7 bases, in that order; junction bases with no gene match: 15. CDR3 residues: CASSTKREGLQRNEQFF. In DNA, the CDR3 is TGCGCCAGCAGTACTAAGCGGGAGGGCCTTCAAAGGAATGAGCAGTTCTTC.

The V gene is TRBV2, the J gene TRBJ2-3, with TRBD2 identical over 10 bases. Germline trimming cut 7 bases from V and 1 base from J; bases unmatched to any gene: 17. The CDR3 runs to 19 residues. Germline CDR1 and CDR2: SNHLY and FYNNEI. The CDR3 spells CASTERGLAGVAGTDTQYF. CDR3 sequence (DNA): TGTGCCAGCACCGAACGTGGGCTAGCGGGAGTCGCAGGCACAGATACGCAGTATTTT.

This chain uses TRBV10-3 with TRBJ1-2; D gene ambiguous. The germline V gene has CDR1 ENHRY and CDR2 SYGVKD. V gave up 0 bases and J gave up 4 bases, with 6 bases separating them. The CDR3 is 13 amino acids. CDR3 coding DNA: TGTGCCATCAGTGAGTCTGAGGGCTATGGCTACACCTTC. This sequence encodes CAISESEGYGYTF.

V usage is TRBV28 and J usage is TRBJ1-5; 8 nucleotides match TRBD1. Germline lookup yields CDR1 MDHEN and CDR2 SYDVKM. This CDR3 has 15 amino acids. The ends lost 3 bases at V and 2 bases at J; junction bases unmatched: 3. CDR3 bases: TGTGCCAGCAGTTTGGGGACAGGAGGCAATCAGCCCCAGCATTTT. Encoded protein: CASSLGTGGNQPQHF.

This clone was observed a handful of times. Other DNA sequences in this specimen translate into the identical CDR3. The CDR3 is CASSLTGMNTEAFF. CDR3 bases: TGCGCCAGCAGCTTGACAGGTATGAACACTGAAGCTTTCTTT. The V call is TRBV5-1, the J call TRBJ1-1; D perhaps matches TRBD1 (5 bases). Germline V gene data show CDR1 as SGHRS and CDR2 as YFSETQ. This CDR3 is 14 amino acids long. The V end lost 1 base, the J end lost 0 bases, and 7 bases lay between the germline ends.

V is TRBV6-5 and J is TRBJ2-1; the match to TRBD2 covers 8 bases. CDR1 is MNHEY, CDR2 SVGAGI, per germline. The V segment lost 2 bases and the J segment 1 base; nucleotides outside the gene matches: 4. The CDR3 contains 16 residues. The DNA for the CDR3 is TGTGCCAGCAGTTACGGGCTAGCGGGTTCCTACAATGAGCAGTTCTTC. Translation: CASSYGLAGSYNEQFF.

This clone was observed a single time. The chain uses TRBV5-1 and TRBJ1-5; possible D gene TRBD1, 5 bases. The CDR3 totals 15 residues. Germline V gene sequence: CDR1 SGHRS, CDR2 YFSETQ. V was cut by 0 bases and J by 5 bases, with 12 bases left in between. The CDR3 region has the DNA TGCGCCAGCAGCTTGGCCGGCAGGGAGGATCAGCCCCAGCATTTT. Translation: CASSLAGREDQPQHF.

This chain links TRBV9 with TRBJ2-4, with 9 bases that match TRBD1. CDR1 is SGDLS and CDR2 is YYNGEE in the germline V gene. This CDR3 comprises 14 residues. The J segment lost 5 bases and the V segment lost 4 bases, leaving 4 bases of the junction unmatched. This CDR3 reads CASSFRDRENIQYF. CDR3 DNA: TGTGCCAGCAGCTTCCGGGACAGGGAAAACATTCAGTACTTC.

The chain's CDR3 is CASSPRDRVGGNTIYF. DNA for the CDR3: TGTGCCAGCTCACCACGGGACAGGGTCGGCGGAAACACCATATATTTT. V gene TRBV18 combines with J gene TRBJ1-3; the match to TRBD1 covers 9 bases. This CDR3 comprises 16 residues. In germline, CDR1 is KGHSH, CDR2 LQKENI. The ends lost 1 base at V and 4 bases at J; junction bases unmatched: 5.

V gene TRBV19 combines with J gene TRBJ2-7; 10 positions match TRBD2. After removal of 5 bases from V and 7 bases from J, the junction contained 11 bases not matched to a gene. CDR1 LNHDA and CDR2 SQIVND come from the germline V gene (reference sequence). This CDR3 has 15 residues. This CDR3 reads CASSVTGTSVYEQYF. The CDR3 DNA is TGTGCCAGTAGTGTAACCGGGACTAGCGTATATGAGCAGTACTTC. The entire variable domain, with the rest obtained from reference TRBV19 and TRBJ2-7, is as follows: DGGITQSPKYLFRKEGQNVTLSCEQNLNHDAMYWYRQDPGQGLRLIYYSQIVNDFQKGDIAEGYSVSREKKESFPLTVTSAQKNPTAFYLCASSVTGTSVYEQYFGPGTRLTVT.

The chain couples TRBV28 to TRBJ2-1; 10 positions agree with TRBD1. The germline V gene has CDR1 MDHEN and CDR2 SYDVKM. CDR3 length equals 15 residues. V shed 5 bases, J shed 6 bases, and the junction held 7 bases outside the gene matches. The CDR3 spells CASSAGQGNGNEQFF. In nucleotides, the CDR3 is TGTGCCAGCAGTGCGGGACAGGGGAACGGCAATGAGCAGTTCTTC.

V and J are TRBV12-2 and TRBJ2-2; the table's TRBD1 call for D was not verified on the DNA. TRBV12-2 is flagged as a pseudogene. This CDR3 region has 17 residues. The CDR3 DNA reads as TGTGCAAGTCGCTTAGACGCGCAGGGCCGTTATTCCGGGGAGCTGTTTTTT. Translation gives CASRLDAQGRYSGELFF.

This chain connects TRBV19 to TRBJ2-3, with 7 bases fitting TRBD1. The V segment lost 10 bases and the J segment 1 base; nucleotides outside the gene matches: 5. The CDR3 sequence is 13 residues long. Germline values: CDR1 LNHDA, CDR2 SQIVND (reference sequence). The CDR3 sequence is CATLGQRTDTQYF. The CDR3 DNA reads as TGTGCCACCCTGGGACAGCGCACAGATACGCAGTATTTT.

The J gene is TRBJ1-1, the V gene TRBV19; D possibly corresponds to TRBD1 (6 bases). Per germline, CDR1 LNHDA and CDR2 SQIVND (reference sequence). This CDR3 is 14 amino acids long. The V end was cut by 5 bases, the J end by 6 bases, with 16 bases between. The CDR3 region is CASSGRDISAEAFF. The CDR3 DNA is TGTGCCAGTAGTGGACGGGACATCAGCGCTGAAGCTTTCTTT.

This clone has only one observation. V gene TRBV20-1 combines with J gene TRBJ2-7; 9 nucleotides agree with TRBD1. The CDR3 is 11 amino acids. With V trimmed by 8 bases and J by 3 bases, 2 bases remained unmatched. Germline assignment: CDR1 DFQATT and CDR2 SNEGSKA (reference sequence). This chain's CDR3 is CSPDRGYEQYF. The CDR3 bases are TGCAGTCCGGACAGGGGCTACGAGCAGTACTTC.

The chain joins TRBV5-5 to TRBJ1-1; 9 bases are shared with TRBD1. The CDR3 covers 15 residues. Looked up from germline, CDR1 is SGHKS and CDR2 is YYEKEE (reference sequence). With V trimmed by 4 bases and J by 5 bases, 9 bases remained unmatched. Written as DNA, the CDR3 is TGTGCCAGCAGCAGCATTACAGGGGGCTGGACTGAAGCTTTCTTT. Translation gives CASSSITGGWTEAFF.

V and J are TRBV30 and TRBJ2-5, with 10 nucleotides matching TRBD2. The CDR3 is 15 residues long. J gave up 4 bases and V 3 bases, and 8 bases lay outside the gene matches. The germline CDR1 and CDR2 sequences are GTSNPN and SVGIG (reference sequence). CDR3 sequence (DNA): TGTGCCTGGAGAGGTAGCGGGAGGCCGAGAGAGACCCAGTACTTC. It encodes CAWRGSGRPRETQYF. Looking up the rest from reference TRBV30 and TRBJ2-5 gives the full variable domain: SQTIHQWPATLVQPVGSPLSLECTVEGTSNPNLYWYRQAAGRGLQLLFYSVGIGQISSEVPQNLSASRPQDRQFILSSKKLLLSDSGFYLCAWRGSGRPRETQYFGPGTRLLVL.

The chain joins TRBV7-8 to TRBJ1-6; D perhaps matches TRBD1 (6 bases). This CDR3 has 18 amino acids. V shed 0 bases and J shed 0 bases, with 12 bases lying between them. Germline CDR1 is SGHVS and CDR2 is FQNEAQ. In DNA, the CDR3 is TGTGCCAGCAGCTTAGCGAGGCAGGGGAGCTCCTATAATTCACCCCTCCACTTT. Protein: CASSLARQGSSYNSPLHF.

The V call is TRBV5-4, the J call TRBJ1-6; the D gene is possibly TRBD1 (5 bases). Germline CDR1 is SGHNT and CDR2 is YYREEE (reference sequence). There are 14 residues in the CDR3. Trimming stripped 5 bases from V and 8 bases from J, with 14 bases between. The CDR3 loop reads CASRPDSKDSPLHF. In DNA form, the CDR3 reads TGTGCCAGCAGACCTGACAGTAAGGATTCACCCCTCCACTTT.

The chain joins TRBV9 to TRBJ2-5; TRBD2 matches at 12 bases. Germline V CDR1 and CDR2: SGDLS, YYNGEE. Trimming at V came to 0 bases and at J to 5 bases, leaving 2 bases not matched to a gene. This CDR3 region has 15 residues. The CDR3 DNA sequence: TGTGCCAGCAGCGTAGAAGGGACTAGCGGGGAGACCCAGTACTTC. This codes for CASSVEGTSGETQYF.